The 14 T cell receptor beta chains in this list originate from one sample, sequenced in a study of blood T cell repertoires in COVID-19. Here immunoSEQ multiplex PCR was the method, and the copy in TCRdb shows in-frame clones only, minus some. The sample consists of about 120,000 clones, more than 65% of them appearing once. Source material: peripheral blood. The receptors shown here come from a human donor in a cohort sampled during active COVID-19.

The rearrangement links TRBV18 to TRBJ2-2; D remains ambiguous. Germline V gene lookup returns CDR1 KGHSH and CDR2 LQKENI. With 5 bases removed from V and 2 bases from J, the gap between germline ends came to 12 bases. The CDR3 has 15 residues. The DNA of the CDR3 is TGTGCCAGCTCAGTCAGATCATTCAACACCGGGGAGCTGTTTTTT. Its translation: CASSVRSFNTGELFF.

The rearrangement uses TRBV28 and TRBJ2-1; the match to TRBD2 covers 7 bases. From germline, CDR1 is MDHEN and CDR2 SYDVKM. Trimming took 6 bases from V and 6 from J; bases not matched to a gene: 8. The CDR3 runs 14 residues. The CDR3, as DNA: TGTGCCAGCAGGCCCAGCGGGGCGCTCAATGAGCAGTTCTTC. Protein: CASRPSGALNEQFF.

The rearrangement links TRBV2 to TRBJ2-7, with D unresolved. V lost 2 bases and J lost 5, with 13 bases in between. Per germline, CDR1 SNHLY and CDR2 FYNNEI. CDR3 size: 14 residues. CDR3 residues: CASSELSRGDEQYF. The DNA for the CDR3 is TGTGCCAGCAGTGAATTGAGTCGAGGCGACGAGCAGTACTTC.

The chain is built from TRBV9 and TRBJ2-5; D may be TRBD2 (7 bases). The CDR3 spans 17 residues. CDR1 SGDLS and CDR2 YYNGEE come from the germline V gene. V lost 4 bases to trimming and J lost 2 bases, with 21 bases between them. The CDR3 coding sequence is TGTGCCAGCAGCCCGGGATTGGGGGGGCGAATTCAAGAGACCCAGTACTTC. Translating it yields CASSPGLGGRIQETQYF.

The chain joins TRBV10-3 to TRBJ2-1; possibly TRBD1 for D (6 bases). Per germline, CDR1 ENHRY and CDR2 SYGVKD. The V end was cut by 6 bases, the J end by 4 bases, with 7 bases between. This CDR3 is 12 amino acids long. CDR3 region: CAISRGYNEQFF. The CDR3 nucleotides read TGTGCCATCAGCAGGGGTTACAATGAGCAGTTCTTC.

This clone has just one count. This sequence joins TRBV3-1 (or the pseudogene TRBV3-2) and TRBJ1-2; unclear D gene. Trimming took 11 bases from V and 4 from J, leaving 14 bases between them. The CDR3 has 12 amino acids. The germline V gene encodes CDR1 LGHDT and CDR2 YNNKEL (reference sequence). The CDR3 DNA sequence: TGTGCCTCCCGGGATTTAAGCTATGGCTACACCTTC. Amino acid sequence: CASRDLSYGYTF.

The CDR3, as DNA: TGTGCCAGTATGGGGGCCGGGGACGGCTTTAATGAAAAACTGTTTTTT. Amino acids: CASMGAGDGFNEKLFF. The V and J genes are TRBV19 and TRBJ1-4; D might be TRBD1 (6 bases). The germline CDR1 and CDR2 sequences are LNHDA and SQIVND (reference sequence). The CDR3 extends over 16 amino acids. The V end was cut by 7 bases, the J end by 4 bases, with 19 bases between.

The chain recombines TRBV18 with TRBJ2-3; 7 bases agree with TRBD1. Germline V gene data show CDR1 as KGHSH and CDR2 as LQKENI. The trim removed 1 base at V and 3 bases at J, leaving 4 bases unmatched. CDR3 length equals 15 residues. CDR3 protein: CASSPRQGSTDTQYF. CDR3 coding DNA: TGTGCCAGCTCACCACGACAGGGAAGTACAGATACGCAGTATTTT.

This rearrangement joins TRBV4-1 to TRBJ2-5; D not certain. Germline assignment: CDR1 MGHRA and CDR2 YSYEKL. Trimming stripped 4 bases from V and 5 bases from J, with 17 bases between. This CDR3 contains 15 residues. The CDR3 DNA is TGCGCCAGCAGCCCAGGTTTCCCAGGTTCGGAGACCCAGTACTTC. Protein product: CASSPGFPGSETQYF.

V is TRBV11-3 and J is TRBJ2-3; 7 nucleotides align to TRBD2. There are 18 residues in the CDR3. The V gene's germline CDR1 is SGHNT and CDR2 YENEEA. Trimming at V came to 4 bases and at J to 4 bases, leaving 17 bases not matched to a gene. The CDR3 loop is CASSSPAASGGASDTQYF. The CDR3 DNA follows: TGTGCCAGCAGCTCCCCTGCGGCTAGCGGCGGGGCATCAGATACGCAGTATTTT.

J is TRBJ2-5 and V is TRBV11-2, with 9 bases that match TRBD2. With 0 bases clipped from V and 6 bases from J, the junction kept 5 bases outside the gene matches. This CDR3 is built from 15 residues. Germline CDR1 is SGHAT and CDR2 is FQNNGV. This CDR3 reads CASSLDSGSTKTQYF. CDR3 coding DNA: TGTGCCAGCAGCTTAGATAGCGGGAGTACAAAGACCCAGTACTTC.

The chain employs TRBV7-9 and TRBJ2-5; 11 bases fit TRBD2. Germline CDR1 and CDR2: SEHNR and FQNEAQ (reference sequence). The CDR3 consists of 19 residues. V lost 1 base to trimming and J lost 1 base; unmatched junction nucleotides: 11. CDR3 nucleotide sequence: TGTGCCAGCAGCTTAGGTAGCGGGGGGGCGTTTGTCCCCCAAGAGACCCAGTACTTC. It encodes CASSLGSGGAFVPQETQYF. The whole variable domain, remainder taken from reference TRBV7-9 and TRBJ2-5, is DTGVSQNPRHKITKRGQNVTFRCDPISEHNRLYWYRQTLGQGPEFLTYFQNEAQLEKSRLLSDRFSAERPKGSFSTLEIQRTEQGDSAMYLCASSLGSGGAFVPQETQYFGPGTRLLVL.

This clone was recorded only once. The CDR3 reads CASSEKLQTGELFF. The DNA of the CDR3 is TGTGCCAGCAGTGAGAAGCTGCAAACCGGGGAGCTGTTTTTT. The V call is TRBV6-4, the J call TRBJ2-2; no clear D. The CDR3 has 14 residues. Germline-derived CDR1 and CDR2 are MRHNA and SNTAGT. V gave up 3 bases and J gave up 5 bases, with 10 bases separating them.

The chain links TRBV28 to TRBJ1-3; D is unresolved. In germline, CDR1 is MDHEN, CDR2 SYDVKM. This CDR3 has 17 residues. Trimming shortened V by 6 bases and J by 0 bases, and 18 bases separated the two germline ends. The CDR3, as DNA: TGTGCCAGCAGACCTATTAAGGGAGTGTCCTCTGGAAACACCATATATTTT. Protein sequence: CASRPIKGVSSGNTIYF. The full variable domain, rest sourced from reference TRBV28 and TRBJ1-3, is DVKVTQSSRYLVKRTGEKVFLECVQDMDHENMFWYRQDPGLGLRLIYFSYDVKMKEKGDIPEGYSVSREKKERFSLILESASTNQTSMYLCASRPIKGVSSGNTIYFGEGSWLTVV.